This is a list of T cell receptor beta chains from one sample in a study of cytomegalovirus exposure and HLA in healthy donors. The protocol was immunoSEQ multiplex PCR, while the TCRdb copy is restricted to in-frame clones and leaves out a portion. The table has around 140,000 clones, 80% to 85% seen once; the top ten hold 8.1%. The sequenced sample was PBMCs. These receptors originate from a woman between 45 and 65 years old in good health and CMV-seropositive. Both conserved end residues are part of each CDR3. A D gene is named only where the DNA matches it firmly. Expanded clones are given a class, and other clones once, few, many or no size at all.

V gene: TRBV7-7; J gene: TRBJ1-1; clone size: .; D gene: TRBD1; CDR3 DNA: TGTGCTAGCAGCCAGGACAGGGGGACTGAAGCTTTCTTT; CDR3 protein: CASSQDRGTEAFF
V gene: TRBV11-2; J gene: TRBJ2-5; clone size: .; D gene: TRBD2; CDR3 DNA: TGTGCCAGCAGCTTAGATGGTACCGGGAGGCCTTTCGAGGCCCAGTACTTC; CDR3 protein: CASSLDGTGRPFEAQYF
V gene: TRBV7-8; J gene: TRBJ1-1; clone size: .; D gene: .; CDR3 DNA: TGTGCCAGCAGCTCCGGTCTCGGGGGTGAAGCTTTCTTT; CDR3 protein: CASSSGLGGEAFF
V gene: TRBV5-8; J gene: TRBJ1-6; clone size: .; D gene: .; CDR3 DNA: TGTGCCAGCAGCTTGGGCGGGGTTACTAATAATTCACCCCTCCACTTT; CDR3 protein: CASSLGGVTNNSPLHF
V gene: TRBV7-6; J gene: TRBJ1-1; clone size: .; D gene: .; CDR3 DNA: TGTGCCAGCAGCTTGGACACAAACACTGAAGCTTTCTTT; CDR3 protein: CASSLDTNTEAFF
V gene: TRBV19; J gene: TRBJ2-1; clone size: .; D gene: .; CDR3 DNA: TGTGCCAGTAGTATGAGGGGGGGGGACAATGAGCAGTTCTTC; CDR3 protein: CASSMRGGDNEQFF
V gene: TRBV28; J gene: TRBJ2-3; clone size: .; D gene: TRBD2; CDR3 DNA: TGTGCCAGCGGGGGCGGGAGGGGGGAAGGAGATACGCAGTATTTT; CDR3 protein: CASGGGRGEGDTQYF
V gene: TRBV4-3; J gene: TRBJ2-2; clone size: .; D gene: .; CDR3 DNA: TGCGCCAGCAGCCAAGATATGTACTTGAACACCGGGGAGCTGTTTTTT; CDR3 protein: CASSQDMYLNTGELFF
V gene: TRBV5-1; J gene: TRBJ1-1; clone size: .; D gene: .; CDR3 DNA: TGCGCCAGCAGCTTGTTCGTGAACACTGAAGCTTTCTTT; CDR3 protein: CASSLFVNTEAFF
V gene: TRBV5-5; J gene: TRBJ1-6; clone size: .; D gene: .; CDR3 DNA: TGTGCCAGCAGAGACTCATTGAATTCACCCCTCCACTTT; CDR3 protein: CASRDSLNSPLHF
V gene: TRBV2; J gene: TRBJ2-2; clone size: .; D gene: TRBD2; CDR3 DNA: TGTGCCAGCCGGGGCGGGGGTTGGACCGGGGAGCTGTTTTTT; CDR3 protein: CASRGGGWTGELFF
V gene: TRBV27; J gene: TRBJ2-1; clone size: .; D gene: .; CDR3 DNA: TGTGCCAGCAGTTTATTGGGCGATGAGCAGTTCTTC; CDR3 protein: CASSLLGDEQFF
V gene: TRBV28; J gene: TRBJ1-3; clone size: few; D gene: .; CDR3 DNA: TGTGCCAGCACCCCCGGAGGGTCGGGAAACACCATATATTTT; CDR3 protein: CASTPGGSGNTIYF
V gene: TRBV6-6; J gene: TRBJ2-7; clone size: .; D gene: TRBD2; CDR3 DNA: TGTGCCACAAACCTCTCGGGCGGGAGCGGCCACGAGCAGTACTTC; CDR3 protein: CATNLSGGSGHEQYF
V gene: TRBV6-6; J gene: TRBJ1-5; clone size: once; D gene: TRBD1; CDR3 DNA: TGTGCCAGCAGAGGTTATACAGGGGTAGATCAGCCCCAGCATTTT; CDR3 protein: CASRGYTGVDQPQHF
V gene: TRBV7-3; J gene: TRBJ2-5; clone size: .; D gene: .; CDR3 DNA: TGTGCCAGCAGCTTAAACGGCGGGGCCGGCCAAGAGACCCAGTACTTC; CDR3 protein: CASSLNGGAGQETQYF
V gene: TRBV6-6; J gene: TRBJ1-1; clone size: .; D gene: .; CDR3 DNA: TGTGCCAGCAGTTACTCGCCGGGTATGAACACTGAAGCTTTCTTT; CDR3 protein: CASSYSPGMNTEAFF
V gene: TRBV27; J gene: TRBJ2-2; clone size: .; D gene: TRBD2; CDR3 DNA: TGTGCCAGCAGTTTATCGTGGACTAGCGTTACCGGGGAGCTGTTTTTT; CDR3 protein: CASSLSWTSVTGELFF
V gene: TRBV18; J gene: TRBJ1-2; clone size: few; D gene: TRBD1; CDR3 DNA: TGTGCCAGCTCATTCAAACAGGGGGCAAATAACTATGGCTACACCTTC; CDR3 protein: CASSFKQGANNYGYTF
V gene: TRBV5-1; J gene: TRBJ2-7; clone size: once; D gene: TRBD2; CDR3 DNA: TGCGCCAGCAGCTCCCTCGGGGTTAGCGGGTTCTCCTACGAGCAGTACTTC; CDR3 protein: CASSSLGVSGFSYEQYF
V gene: TRBV5-5; J gene: TRBJ2-3; clone size: .; D gene: .; CDR3 DNA: TGTGCCAGCAGCCGTCTTTCTGCGGGGACAGATACGCAGTATTTT; CDR3 protein: CASSRLSAGTDTQYF
V gene: TRBV28; J gene: TRBJ1-5; clone size: few; D gene: TRBD1; CDR3 DNA: TGTGCCAGCAGTTTACAACGGCAGGGGGCTCAGCCCCAGCATTTT; CDR3 protein: CASSLQRQGAQPQHF
V gene: TRBV9; J gene: TRBJ1-2; clone size: .; D gene: TRBD1; CDR3 DNA: TGTGCCAGCAGCGTAGGACAGGGGGCATATGGCTACACCTTC; CDR3 protein: CASSVGQGAYGYTF
V gene: TRBV5-4; J gene: TRBJ2-3; clone size: .; D gene: .; CDR3 DNA: TGTGCCAGCAGCTTGGAACTGCTCAATACGCAGTATTTT; CDR3 protein: CASSLELLNTQYF
V gene: TRBV28; J gene: TRBJ2-7; clone size: once; D gene: TRBD1; CDR3 DNA: TGTGCCAGCAGTTCCCCTTTTTTGGGCAGGGGGAGAGGGGTTTCTAAGTACGAGCAGTACTTC; CDR3 protein: CASSSPFLGRGRGVSKYEQYF
V gene: TRBV6-1; J gene: TRBJ2-7; clone size: .; D gene: .; CDR3 DNA: TGTGCCAGCACCAGCGCAGGGTCCGAGCAGTACTTC; CDR3 protein: CASTSAGSEQYF
V gene: TRBV28; J gene: TRBJ1-5; clone size: once; D gene: .; CDR3 DNA: TGTGCCAGCAGCTACACAGTGGACAATCAGCCCCAGCATTTT; CDR3 protein: CASSYTVDNQPQHF
V gene: TRBV2; J gene: TRBJ2-4; clone size: few; D gene: TRBD2; CDR3 DNA: TGTGCCAGCAGTGAGAACGGGAGGCTAGTGGCCATTCAGTACTTC; CDR3 protein: CASSENGRLVAIQYF
V gene: TRBV28; J gene: TRBJ1-2; clone size: .; D gene: TRBD1; CDR3 DNA: TGTGCCAGCAGTTTCCGGGACAGGCCAAACTATGGCTACACCTTC; CDR3 protein: CASSFRDRPNYGYTF
V gene: TRBV18; J gene: TRBJ2-2; clone size: .; D gene: TRBD1; CDR3 DNA: TGTGCCAGCTCGCCACAGGGGGAGAACACCGGGGAGCTGTTTTTT; CDR3 protein: CASSPQGENTGELFF
V gene: TRBV19; J gene: TRBJ2-2; clone size: .; D gene: TRBD1; CDR3 DNA: TGTGCCAGTAGTTGGACAGGGCTAGGCGGGGAGCTGTTTTTT; CDR3 protein: CASSWTGLGGELFF
V gene: TRBV7-9; J gene: TRBJ1-3; clone size: .; D gene: .; CDR3 DNA: TGTGCCAGCAGCTCCCGGACTGTTGGAAACACCATATATTTT; CDR3 protein: CASSSRTVGNTIYF
V gene: TRBV5-4; J gene: TRBJ2-1; clone size: few; D gene: .; CDR3 DNA: TGTGCCAGCAGCCAGGACTTGCTCAGCGACAATGAGCAGTTCTTC; CDR3 protein: CASSQDLLSDNEQFF
V gene: TRBV7-7; J gene: TRBJ2-2; clone size: .; D gene: .; CDR3 DNA: TGTGCTAGCAGCCTCTCCCTAGACCTTCCCGGGGAGCTGTTTTTT; CDR3 protein: CASSLSLDLPGELFF
V gene: TRBV30; J gene: TRBJ2-3; clone size: .; D gene: .; CDR3 DNA: TGTGCCTGGAGTTTTAGCGGAGCTACAGATACGCAGTATTTT; CDR3 protein: CAWSFSGATDTQYF
V gene: TRBV5-1; J gene: TRBJ2-5; clone size: .; D gene: TRBD1; CDR3 DNA: TGCGCCAGCAGCTTAGGGGACAGGGAGCAAGAGACCCAGTACTTC; CDR3 protein: CASSLGDREQETQYF
V gene: TRBV6-5; J gene: TRBJ2-6; clone size: once; D gene: TRBD1; CDR3 DNA: TGTGCCAGCACACGACAGGGTACGGGGGCCAACGTCCTGACTTTC; CDR3 protein: CASTRQGTGANVLTF
V gene: TRBV19; J gene: TRBJ2-1; clone size: .; D gene: TRBD2; CDR3 DNA: TGTGCCAGTAGTCCCCTCGGGGGGGGGACCGCTAATGAGCAGTTCTTC; CDR3 protein: CASSPLGGGTANEQFF
V gene: TRBV11-2; J gene: TRBJ1-2; clone size: .; D gene: .; CDR3 DNA: TGTGCCAGCAGCGAGGAGGGCTATGGCTACACCTTC; CDR3 protein: CASSEEGYGYTF
V gene: TRBV7-3; J gene: TRBJ2-2; clone size: .; D gene: .; CDR3 DNA: TGTGCCAGCAGCTCCTACAGTACCGGGGAGCTGTTTTTT; CDR3 protein: CASSSYSTGELFF